The 28 T cell receptor beta chains below were found in one sample sequenced in a study of cytomegalovirus exposure and HLA in healthy donors. The primer mix had 60 Vbeta and 13 Jbeta primers. Sequenced by immunoSEQ multiplex PCR; TCRdb stores in-frame clones only, minus some. The sample shows some 170,000 clones, roughly 87% of them seen only once. The source material was PBMCs. All receptors derive from a man aged 50 or older in good health and CMV-seropositive.

The gene calls are TRBV10-3 and TRBJ2-1; 15 nucleotides agree with TRBD2. Germline CDR1 ENHRY, CDR2 SYGVKD. The J segment lost 8 bases and the V segment lost 2 bases, leaving 13 bases of the junction unmatched. The CDR3 loop spans 19 amino acids. The CDR3 protein is CAISETLPGLAGGGDEQFF. CDR3 bases: TGTGCCATCAGTGAGACGTTACCGGGACTAGCGGGGGGCGGCGATGAGCAGTTCTTC.

The chain has TRBV27 and TRBJ2-1; D perhaps matches TRBD2 (5 bases). The CDR3 runs 15 residues. Trimming removed 3 bases at V and 4 bases at J, with 13 bases between. CDR1 MNHEY and CDR2 SMNVEV come from the germline V gene (reference sequence). This CDR3 reads CASSFAQRNYNEQFF. The CDR3 nucleotides are TGTGCCAGCAGTTTCGCCCAGCGGAATTACAATGAGCAGTTCTTC.

This clone was seen a handful of times. The rearrangement uses TRBV27 and TRBJ2-2; D is uncertain. The V end was cut by 3 bases, the J end by 6 bases, with 2 bases between. The CDR3 loop spans 11 amino acids. The germline CDR1 and CDR2 sequences are MNHEY and SMNVEV (reference sequence). The chain's CDR3 is CASSFAGELFF. The CDR3 DNA sequence: TGTGCCAGCAGTTTCGCCGGGGAGCTGTTTTTT.

The gene calls are TRBV11-2 and TRBJ1-1; tentatively, D is TRBD1 (5 bases). CDR1 SGHAT and CDR2 FQNNGV come from the germline V gene. Trimming left V 1 base short and J 1 base short, with 7 bases between. The CDR3 spans 14 residues. This CDR3 reads CASSLAGANTEAFF. The CDR3 bases are TGTGCCAGCAGCTTAGCTGGGGCGAACACTGAAGCTTTCTTT.

The V gene is TRBV18, the J gene TRBJ2-2; 12 bases fit TRBD2. V was pared by 0 bases and J by 4 bases, with 0 bases of the junction left unmatched. Looked up from germline, CDR1 is KGHSH and CDR2 is LQKENI. The CDR3 length is 16 residues. CDR3 coding DNA: TGTGCCAGCTCACCACCGGGACTAGCGGGCACCGGGGAGCTGTTTTTT. Translated, it gives CASSPPGLAGTGELFF. The full variable domain, in which reference TRBV18 and TRBJ2-2 provide the parts outside the CDR3, is NAGVMQNPRHLVRRRGQEARLRCSPMKGHSHVYWYRQLPEEGLKFMVYLQKENIIDESGMPKERFSAEFPKEGPSILRIQQVVRGDSAAYFCASSPPGLAGTGELFFGEGSRLTVL.

CDR3 coding DNA: TGTGCCAGCGGGAGTGGGGGGAATACGCAGTATTTT. Translated: CASGSGGNTQYF. The chain couples TRBV27 to TRBJ2-3; D might be TRBD2 (6 bases). Germline loops: CDR1 MNHEY, CDR2 SMNVEV (reference sequence). The CDR3 has 12 residues. Between the trimmed V and J ends, which lost 8 bases and 7 bases, there was a span of 13 bases.

The rearrangement uses TRBV28 and TRBJ1-5, with TRBD1 matching 8 bases. V was clipped by 6 bases and J by 2 bases; unmatched bases: 6. This CDR3 is 15 amino acids long. The V gene's germline CDR1 is MDHEN and CDR2 SYDVKM. This chain's CDR3 is CASRRTGTRNQPQHF. The DNA of the CDR3 is TGTGCCAGCAGAAGGACAGGGACGCGCAATCAGCCCCAGCATTTT.

This clone was seen once. V usage is TRBV30 and J usage is TRBJ1-6; a possible D gene is TRBD1 (6 bases). Trimming shortened V by 3 bases and J by 6 bases, and 15 bases separated the two germline ends. The CDR3 is 15 amino acids. Germline V gene lookup returns CDR1 GTSNPN and CDR2 SVGIG (reference sequence). The CDR3 reads CAWSLPTGRNSPLHF. DNA for the CDR3: TGTGCCTGGAGCCTACCCACAGGGCGTAATTCACCCCTCCACTTT.

The CDR3 nucleotides are TGCGCCAGCAGCTTTGATTTAGCGGGTTCCTCTGGGGCCAACGTCCTGACTTTC. This gives the protein CASSFDLAGSSGANVLTF. This chain joins TRBV5-1 and TRBJ2-6, with 7 nucleotides matching TRBD2. V was pared by 2 bases and J by 0 bases, with 8 bases of the junction left unmatched. The CDR3 is 18 residues long. From germline, CDR1 is SGHRS and CDR2 YFSETQ.

The chain recombines TRBV10-3 with TRBJ2-7; 8 positions match TRBD1. With 6 bases clipped from V and 2 bases from J, the junction kept 6 bases outside the gene matches. Germline-derived CDR1 and CDR2 are ENHRY and SYGVKD. CDR3 length equals 14 residues. CDR3 DNA: TGTGCCATCAGGGGGACAGGACCGCCCTACGAGCAGTACTTC. This sequence encodes CAIRGTGPPYEQYF.

The rearrangement joins TRBV7-8 to TRBJ2-6; 8 bases line up with TRBD2. This CDR3 region has 18 residues. J gave up 0 bases and V 4 bases, and 8 bases lay outside the gene matches. The germline CDR1 and CDR2 sequences are SGHVS and FQNEAQ. CDR3 in amino acids: CASSSQRGLRSGANVLTF. In DNA, the CDR3 is TGTGCCAGCAGCTCCCAGCGGGGGCTCCGCTCTGGGGCCAACGTCCTGACTTTC.

This chain uses TRBV4-1 with TRBJ2-5; 9 bases map to TRBD2. Germline CDR1 is MGHRA and CDR2 is YSYEKL. The junction had 2 bases not matched to a gene; V was cut back by 1 base and J by 5 bases. The CDR3 covers 14 residues. The CDR3 nucleotides are TGCGCCAGCAGCCAAGTAGCGGGAGTTGAGACCCAGTACTTC. Its translation: CASSQVAGVETQYF.

This clone has a single count. V gene TRBV2 combines with J gene TRBJ1-2, with a tentative D call TRBD1 (5 bases). The V gene's germline CDR1 is SNHLY and CDR2 FYNNEI. This CDR3 has 14 amino acids. The V and J ends lost 4 bases and 8 bases respectively, with 17 bases between them. CDR3 DNA: TGTGCCAGCAGTGTGGGGCAGCTGGCTGGAGGCTACACCTTC. The encoded protein is CASSVGQLAGGYTF.

V gene TRBV28 combines with J gene TRBJ1-2; 7 bases are shared with TRBD1. The CDR3 totals 13 residues. CDR1 and CDR2 (germline): MDHEN, SYDVKM. After removal of 5 bases from V and 4 bases from J, the junction contained 4 bases not matched to a gene. The CDR3 spells CASSGGTAYGYTF. CDR3 DNA: TGTGCCAGCAGTGGCGGGACAGCCTATGGCTACACCTTC.

V usage is TRBV6-5 and J usage is TRBJ2-7; 7 positions agree with TRBD2. Germline trimming cut 6 bases from V and 5 bases from J; bases unmatched to any gene: 10. Germline V CDR1 and CDR2: MNHEY, SVGAGI. There are 14 residues in the CDR3. CDR3 sequence: CASRSRGDDHEQYF. CDR3 DNA: TGTGCCAGCAGGTCCCGGGGGGATGACCACGAGCAGTACTTC.

This clone was seen a single time. The chain joins TRBV4-1 to TRBJ2-5; 7 nucleotides align to TRBD2. CDR1 and CDR2 from the germline V gene are MGHRA and YSYEKL. Trimming cost V 0 bases and J 5 bases; bases outside gene matches: 9. The CDR3 has 16 residues. CDR3 sequence (DNA): TGCGCCAGCAGCCAAGAGGGCAGCGGGATCCCCGAGACCCAGTACTTC. Residues: CASSQEGSGIPETQYF.

CDR3 in DNA: TGTGCCAGCAGGGACTATCTACACACAGATACGCAGTATTTT. The encoded protein is CASRDYLHTDTQYF. This chain links TRBV27 with TRBJ2-3; TRBD2 is a possible D gene (6 bases). Germline CDR1 reads MNHEY; CDR2 reads SMNVEV (reference sequence). This CDR3 comprises 14 residues. Trimming pared 6 bases from V and 2 bases from J, leaving 12 bases between.

The rearrangement uses TRBV5-5 and TRBJ2-7; possible D gene TRBD1, 6 bases. This CDR3 contains 14 residues. CDR1 and CDR2 from the germline V gene are SGHKS and YYEKEE (reference sequence). Trimming cost V 0 bases and J 3 bases, with 10 bases left between them. The CDR3: CASSLGQGNYEQYF. The CDR3 DNA sequence: TGTGCCAGCAGCTTGGGCCAGGGGAACTACGAGCAGTACTTC.

The genes are TRBV4-1 and TRBJ2-4; TRBD1 matches at 7 bases. The germline V gene has CDR1 MGHRA and CDR2 YSYEKL. V shed 4 bases and J 5 bases; nucleotides not matched to a gene: 11. This CDR3 comprises 16 residues. CDR3 residues: CASSPWDSLPENIQYF. The DNA for the CDR3 is TGCGCCAGCAGCCCCTGGGACAGCCTCCCCGAAAACATTCAGTACTTC.

The J gene is TRBJ2-7, the V gene TRBV5-1, with D possibly being TRBD1 (8 bases). V was trimmed by 4 bases and J by 0 bases, leaving 17 bases between them. The CDR3 loop spans 16 amino acids. The germline V gene has CDR1 SGHRS and CDR2 YFSETQ. DNA for the CDR3: TGCGCCAGCAGCGTGGGGGGGACAGGCGCCTCCTACGAGCAGTACTTC. Translated: CASSVGGTGASYEQYF. Using reference TRBV5-1 and TRBJ2-7 for the parts outside the CDR3, the full variable domain is KAGVTQTPRYLIKTRGQQVTLSCSPISGHRSVSWYQQTPGQGLQFLFEYFSETQRNKGNFPGRFSGRQFSNSRSEMNVSTLELGDSALYLCASSVGGTGASYEQYFGPGTRLTVT.

This clone was observed a single time. V gene TRBV9 combines with J gene TRBJ1-6; D may be TRBD1 (5 bases). V lost 3 bases and J 7 bases, leaving 5 bases between the germline ends. Germline V gives CDR1 SGDLS, CDR2 YYNGEE. CDR3 length equals 12 residues. The CDR3 loop reads CASSAGNSPLHF. The CDR3 nucleotides are TGTGCCAGCAGCGCAGGGAATTCACCCCTCCACTTT.

In this sample, this clone turned up once. V is TRBV6-5 and J is TRBJ2-2; 7 nucleotides align to TRBD1. Germline assignment: CDR1 MNHEY and CDR2 SVGAGI. The CDR3 is 14 amino acids. V gave up 5 bases and J gave up 9 bases; unmatched junction bases: 9. Written as DNA, the CDR3 is TGTGCCAGCAGTCCGGGACAGCTCCCTTGGGAGCTGTTTTTT. Protein: CASSPGQLPWELFF.

The chain couples TRBV19 to TRBJ2-1; 10 bases map to TRBD2. The ends lost 7 bases at V and 5 bases at J; junction bases unmatched: 11. Germline loops: CDR1 LNHDA, CDR2 SQIVND (reference sequence). The CDR3 sequence is 16 residues long. CDR3 loop: CASTGTSGNANNEQFF. The CDR3 DNA sequence: TGTGCCAGTACGGGAACTAGCGGGAATGCTAACAATGAGCAGTTCTTC.

This clone has a single count. V usage is TRBV6-1 and J usage is TRBJ2-7, with D uncertain. Germline-derived CDR1 and CDR2 are MNHNS and SASEGT. This CDR3 region has 15 residues. V was clipped by 8 bases and J by 0 bases, with 17 bases between them. CDR3 residues: CASQSSRRRSYEQYF. The DNA of the CDR3 is TGTGCCAGCCAGTCGTCGCGGCGTCGCTCCTACGAGCAGTACTTC.

In nucleotides, the CDR3 is TGTGCCAGCAGGACTAGCGGGGGGTACTACGAGCAGTACTTC. Residues: CASRTSGGYYEQYF. The chain combines TRBV2 with TRBJ2-7; TRBD2 aligns across 13 bases. The length of the CDR3 is 14 residues. V lost 6 bases to trimming and J lost 3 bases; unmatched junction nucleotides: 2. CDR1 is SNHLY and CDR2 is FYNNEI in the germline V gene.

The chain carries TRBV19 and TRBJ2-6, with 7 bases aligning to TRBD2. V lost 1 base to trimming and J lost 2 bases; unmatched junction nucleotides: 5. Germline V gene data show CDR1 as LNHDA and CDR2 as SQIVND (reference sequence). This CDR3 has 17 amino acids. The CDR3 region has the DNA TGTGCCAGTAGTATAGTGCGGGGGAGCACTGGGGCCAACGTCCTGACTTTC. Encoded protein: CASSIVRGSTGANVLTF.

This chain uses TRBV5-4 with TRBJ2-1; TRBD1 aligns across 7 bases. After removal of 6 bases from V and 9 bases from J, the junction contained 12 bases not matched to a gene. Germline-derived CDR1 and CDR2 are SGHNT and YYREEE (reference sequence). The length of the CDR3 is 14 residues. The CDR3 spells CASTEREGGVEQFF. CDR3 nucleotides: TGTGCCAGCACCGAACGAGAAGGGGGCGTTGAGCAGTTCTTC.

The chain links TRBV18 to TRBJ2-7, with D possibly matching TRBD2 (7 bases). CDR1 and CDR2 from the germline V gene are KGHSH and LQKENI. This CDR3 region has 15 residues. Deletions cut 3 bases from V and 2 bases from J, with 14 bases between. The CDR3 nucleotides are TGTGCCAGCTCACCCTCTCGGGGGGCCCCCTACGAGCAGTACTTC. Its protein is CASSPSRGAPYEQYF.